The 8 T cell receptor beta chains below all came from one sample that was sequenced in a study of cytomegalovirus exposure and HLA in healthy donors. With 60 Vbeta and 13 Jbeta primers, the PCR was carried out. Assay used: immunoSEQ multiplex PCR; TCRdb lists only in-frame clones, some missing. The table records about 180,000 clones, around four fifths of them present only once. The sequenced sample was PBMCs. The receptors shown here come from a man between 25 and 39 years old in good health and CMV-seronegative.

The chain uses TRBV7-2 and TRBJ2-7, with 8 bases lining up with TRBD1. Germline trimming cut 5 bases from V and 3 bases from J; bases unmatched to any gene: 3. CDR1 SGHTA and CDR2 FQGNSA come from the germline V gene. This CDR3 region has 13 residues. This CDR3 is CASSATGGYEQYF. The CDR3 DNA sequence: TGTGCCAGCAGCGCAACAGGGGGCTACGAGCAGTACTTC.

This chain links TRBV18 with TRBJ1-5; 9 bases match TRBD1. Trimming at V came to 2 bases and at J to 6 bases, leaving 5 bases not matched to a gene. Germline CDR1 is KGHSH and CDR2 is LQKENI. The CDR3 is 15 amino acids. In DNA form, the CDR3 reads TGTGCCAGCTCACCATGGGACAGGGAAGGTCAGCCCCAGCATTTT. It encodes CASSPWDREGQPQHF.

This clone is a singleton in its sample. The chain recombines TRBV27 with TRBJ1-2; the D is unclear. This CDR3 is 13 amino acids long. V dropped 6 bases and J dropped 2 bases, with 10 bases sitting between them. Germline CDR1 and CDR2: MNHEY and SMNVEV (reference sequence). The CDR3 sequence is CASSSPGNYGYTF. CDR3 nucleotides: TGTGCCAGCAGCTCACCGGGAAACTATGGCTACACCTTC.

This clone was seen only once. The rearrangement links TRBV7-9 to TRBJ2-7; TRBD1 might be the D (6 bases). The germline CDR1 and CDR2 sequences are SEHNR and FQNEAQ (reference sequence). The CDR3 sequence is 14 residues long. Trimming took off 1 base at V and 2 bases at J, with 9 bases between the two ends. DNA of the CDR3: TGTGCCAGCAGCTTAGTCCCAGGGGCCTACGAGCAGTACTTC. This codes for CASSLVPGAYEQYF.

This chain uses TRBV28 with TRBJ2-6, with TRBD1 as a possible D gene (6 bases). Germline V gene data show CDR1 as MDHEN and CDR2 as SYDVKM. The CDR3 loop spans 16 amino acids. Trimming took 3 bases from V and 4 from J, leaving 13 bases between them. CDR3 sequence: CASSLTQGSGANVLTF. The CDR3 DNA sequence: TGTGCCAGCAGTTTGACACAGGGATCAGGGGCCAACGTCCTGACTTTC. Filled out from reference TRBV28 and TRBJ2-6, the complete variable domain reads DVKVTQSSRYLVKRTGEKVFLECVQDMDHENMFWYRQDPGLGLRLIYFSYDVKMKEKGDIPEGYSVSREKKERFSLILESASTNQTSMYLCASSLTQGSGANVLTFGAGSRLTVL.

The chain employs TRBV2 and TRBJ2-7; TRBD1 might be the D (5 bases). The V end was cut by 3 bases, the J end by 7 bases, with 13 bases between. The CDR3 is made up of 13 amino acids. Germline-derived CDR1 and CDR2 are SNHLY and FYNNEI. The CDR3 is CASSDTGSREQYF. Written as DNA, the CDR3 is TGTGCCAGCAGTGATACAGGTAGCAGGGAGCAGTACTTC.

CDR3 loop: CASSLGLVARITDTQYF. The CDR3 DNA reads as TGCGCCAGCAGCTTGGGGCTGGTCGCGAGGATCACAGATACGCAGTATTTT. V is TRBV5-1 and J is TRBJ2-3; D unresolved. The CDR3 extends over 17 amino acids. CDR1 and CDR2 from the germline V gene are SGHRS and YFSETQ. V lost 0 bases and J 2 bases, leaving 16 bases between the germline ends. The full variable domain, with the rest looked up from reference TRBV5-1 and TRBJ2-3, is KAGVTQTPRYLIKTRGQQVTLSCSPISGHRSVSWYQQTPGQGLQFLFEYFSETQRNKGNFPGRFSGRQFSNSRSEMNVSTLELGDSALYLCASSLGLVARITDTQYFGPGTRLTVL.

The chain joins TRBV7-8 to TRBJ1-2, with D maybe TRBD1 (5 bases). Germline lookup yields CDR1 SGHVS and CDR2 FQNEAQ. The V end was cut by 8 bases, the J end by 5 bases, with 18 bases between. The CDR3 sequence is 14 residues long. The CDR3 sequence is CASAQLEGRYGYTF. CDR3 coding DNA: TGTGCCAGCGCCCAGCTAGAGGGGAGGTATGGCTACACCTTC.